One and the same sample provided the 3 T cell receptor beta chains below, sequenced in a study of T cell responses to AZD1222 COVID-19 vaccine. Method: immunoSEQ multiplex PCR; TCRdb's copy keeps in-frame clones and lacks some. The sample includes about 150,000 clones, 70% to 90% of them seen just once. The input for sequencing was peripheral blood, taken on day 0 of AZD1222 vaccination. The source of these receptors is an adult in good health.

The chain has TRBV30 and TRBJ1-5; 9 bases map to TRBD1. Germline CDR1 is GTSNPN and CDR2 is SVGIG (reference sequence). CDR3 length: 13 residues. J lost 6 bases, V lost 5 bases, and 5 bases had no gene match. CDR3 nucleotides: TGTGCCTGGCAAGGACAGGGGTCTCAGCCCCAGCATTTT. Its protein product is CAWQGQGSQPQHF.

V and J are TRBV19 and TRBJ2-1; TRBD2 matches at 14 bases. The CDR3 totals 14 residues. The trim removed 5 bases at V and 14 bases at J, leaving 8 bases unmatched. Germline CDR1 is LNHDA and CDR2 is SQIVND (reference sequence). The CDR3 protein is CASSVTGTSGSKFF. CDR3 sequence (DNA): TGTGCCAGTAGTGTTACCGGGACTAGCGGGAGTAAGTTCTTC.

V usage is TRBV7-8 and J usage is TRBJ2-7, with D unclear. Trimming cost V 5 bases and J 1 base, with 9 bases left between them. Germline lookup yields CDR1 SGHVS and CDR2 FQNEAQ. CDR3 length: 13 amino acids. The CDR3 sequence: CASSLFDSYEQYF. The CDR3 nucleotides read TGTGCCAGCAGCCTCTTCGATTCCTACGAGCAGTACTTC.